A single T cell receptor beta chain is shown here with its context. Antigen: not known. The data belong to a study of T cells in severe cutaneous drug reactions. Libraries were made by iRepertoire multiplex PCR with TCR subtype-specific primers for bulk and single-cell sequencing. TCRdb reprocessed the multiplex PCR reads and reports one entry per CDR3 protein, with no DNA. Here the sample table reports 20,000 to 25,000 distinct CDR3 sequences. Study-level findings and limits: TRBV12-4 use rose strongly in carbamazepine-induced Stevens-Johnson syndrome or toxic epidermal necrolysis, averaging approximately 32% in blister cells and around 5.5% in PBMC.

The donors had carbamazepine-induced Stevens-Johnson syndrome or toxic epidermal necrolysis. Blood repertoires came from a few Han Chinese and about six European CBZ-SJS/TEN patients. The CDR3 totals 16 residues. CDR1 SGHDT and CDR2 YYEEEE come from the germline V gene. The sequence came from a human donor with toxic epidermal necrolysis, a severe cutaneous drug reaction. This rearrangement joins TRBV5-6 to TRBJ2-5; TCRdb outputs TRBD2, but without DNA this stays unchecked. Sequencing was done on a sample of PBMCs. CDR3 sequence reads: CASSLSQTSGFETQYF.